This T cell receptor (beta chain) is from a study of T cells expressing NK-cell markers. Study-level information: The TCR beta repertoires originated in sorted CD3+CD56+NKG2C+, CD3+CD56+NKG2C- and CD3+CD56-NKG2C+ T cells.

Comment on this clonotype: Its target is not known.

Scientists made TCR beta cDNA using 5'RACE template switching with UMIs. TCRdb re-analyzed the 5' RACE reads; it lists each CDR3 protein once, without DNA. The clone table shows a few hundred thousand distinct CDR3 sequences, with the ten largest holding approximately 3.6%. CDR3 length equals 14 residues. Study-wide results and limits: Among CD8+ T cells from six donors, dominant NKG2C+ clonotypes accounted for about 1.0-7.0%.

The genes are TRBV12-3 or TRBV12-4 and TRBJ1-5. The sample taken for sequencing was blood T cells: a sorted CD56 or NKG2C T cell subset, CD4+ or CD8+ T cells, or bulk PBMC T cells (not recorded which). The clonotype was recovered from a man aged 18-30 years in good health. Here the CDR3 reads CASSGGQYNQPQHF.